This TCR beta chain was captured by sequencing in a study of regulatory T cells in long-lasting Graves disease. Study-wide results and caveats: Favoring TRBV28, TRBJ1-2 and TRBJ2-5 was a feature seen in persistent disease.

With 5 bases removed from V and 4 bases from J, the gap between germline ends came to 11 bases. Germline loops: CDR1 SGHVS, CDR2 FNYEAQ. The CDR3 extends over 13 amino acids. This clonotype was recorded at least ten times. The antigen is not known. As for time point: persistent/refractory GD, antithyroid drugs over 5 years with positive TRAb. Preparation of the TCR library used RNA extracted from PBMCs. Building the TCR beta libraries relied on iRepertoire HTBI primers, and CDR3 regions underwent Arm-PCR. TCRdb re-derived calls from the multiplex PCR reads in MiXCR, one entry per CDR3 protein. This sample has roughly 400,000 distinct CDR3 sequences, with about 20% found just once.

The TCR was taken from a female donor with Graves disease. The chain joins TRBV7-6 to TRBJ2-5, with TRBD2 as a possible D gene (5 bases). The starting material was peripheral blood mononuclear cells (PBMCs), obtained when the disease was refractory, from a patient treated with antithyroid drugs. DNA for the CDR3: TGTGCCAGCAGCATCGATGGGAGAGAGACCCAGTACTTC. It encodes CASSIDGRETQYF.